Below, 3 T cell receptor beta chains from the same sample are listed, as sequenced in a study of blood T cell repertoires in COVID-19. Repertoires were generated with immunoSEQ multiplex PCR, while TCRdb's copy carries only in-frame clones and drops some. The table shows fewer than 350,000 clones, with around nine tenths occurring only once. Material for sequencing was PBMCs or T cells enriched from blood (not recorded which). The receptor set was obtained from a woman in her forties who had recovered from COVID-19.

A word on this clone: Relative to the germline gene, one junction end is altered; a read error may explain this. This chain joins TRBV7-7 and TRBJ1-3; TRBD1 is a possible D gene (5 bases). CDR1 is SSHAT, CDR2 FNYEAQ, per germline (reference sequence). The CDR3 is 15 amino acids. The chain's CDR3 is CASSLGQGLANTIYF. CDR3 in DNA: TGTGCTAGCAGCTTAGGACAAGGACTCGCAAACACCATATATTTT.

This clone was seen only a few times. The rearrangement uses TRBV2 and TRBJ1-5; 9 bases fit TRBD1. V trimming: 6 bases; J trimming: 2 bases; junction bases outside the gene matches: 8. The CDR3 has 16 amino acids. CDR1 SNHLY and CDR2 FYNNEI come from the germline V gene. The CDR3 nucleotides read TGTGCCAGCAGGGACAGACAGGGGGTTGGCAATCAGCCCCAGCATTTT. It yields the protein CASRDRQGVGNQPQHF.

The chain uses TRBV11-3 and TRBJ2-1, with D possibly being TRBD2 (6 bases). Trimming took 5 bases from V and 3 from J, leaving 14 bases between them. The CDR3 is 15 amino acids. CDR1 SGHNT and CDR2 YENEEA come from the germline V gene. Here the CDR3 DNA reads TGTGCCAGCAGCGAACGTGGGGGGAGCTACAATGAGCAGTTCTTC. Translation: CASSERGGSYNEQFF.